This record covers a single TCR beta chain. The CDR3 sequence is 16 residues long. V was clipped by 5 bases and J by 5 bases, with 20 bases between them. Per the germline V gene, CDR1 is LNHDA and CDR2 is SQIVND (reference sequence). The data stem from a study of blood T cell repertoires in COVID-19. As for the study in general: Whether acute or convalescent, the COVID-19 samples came from the United States, Italy and Spain. PBMCs, B-cell-depleted T cells, or T cells provided the cDNA or gDNA that made up the material.

The protocol was immunoSEQ multiplex PCR, while the TCRdb copy is restricted to in-frame clones and leaves out a portion. The sample lists 200,000 to 300,000 clones, around 90% seen once, with roughly 0.8% in the top ten. J is TRBJ2-3 and V is TRBV19, with TRBD1 as a possible D gene (6 bases). The TCR was taken from a woman in her 30s with acute or convalescent COVID-19. What was sequenced was peripheral blood. In nucleotides, the CDR3 is TGTGCCAGTAGTCCACCGGGACAATGGCGAGGAGATACGCAGTATTTT. Translating gives CASSPPGQWRGDTQYF.